The present T cell receptor beta chain was sequenced within a study of PD-1 blockade in classical Hodgkin lymphoma. Study-level points and caveats: Nivolumab initiation under 1 year post-ASCT meant exclusion. Baseline TCR diversity was reportedly lower in newly diagnosed patients than healthy donors. Complete responders' diversity at baseline resembled that of newly diagnosed patients.

Time point specified: cycle 4 day 1 (C4D1), after 5 to 7 weeks of nivolumab. Every single patient, without exception, relapsed after autologous stem cell transplantation, and brentuximab vedotin exposure varied. Complete response, partial response or progressive disease were the best responses. This clone has a count of ten or more. Its target is not known. The trim removed 3 bases at V and 3 bases at J, leaving 3 bases unmatched. The germline CDR1 and CDR2 sequences are SGHTS and YDEGEE. This CDR3 has 14 residues. The method was immunoSEQ multiplex PCR; TCRdb's version includes in-frame clones alone and lacks a portion of them. The sample records tens of thousands of clones, about three quarters being singletons.

This clonotype was sampled from a human donor with classical Hodgkin lymphoma. Sequencing used peripheral blood mononuclear cells (PBMCs), obtained before the fourth cycle of nivolumab. The chain recombines TRBV5-8 with TRBJ1-5; TRBD1 matches at 7 bases. CDR3 sequence reads: CASSWGQINQPQHF. DNA for the CDR3: TGTGCCAGCAGCTGGGGACAGATCAATCAGCCCCAGCATTTT.